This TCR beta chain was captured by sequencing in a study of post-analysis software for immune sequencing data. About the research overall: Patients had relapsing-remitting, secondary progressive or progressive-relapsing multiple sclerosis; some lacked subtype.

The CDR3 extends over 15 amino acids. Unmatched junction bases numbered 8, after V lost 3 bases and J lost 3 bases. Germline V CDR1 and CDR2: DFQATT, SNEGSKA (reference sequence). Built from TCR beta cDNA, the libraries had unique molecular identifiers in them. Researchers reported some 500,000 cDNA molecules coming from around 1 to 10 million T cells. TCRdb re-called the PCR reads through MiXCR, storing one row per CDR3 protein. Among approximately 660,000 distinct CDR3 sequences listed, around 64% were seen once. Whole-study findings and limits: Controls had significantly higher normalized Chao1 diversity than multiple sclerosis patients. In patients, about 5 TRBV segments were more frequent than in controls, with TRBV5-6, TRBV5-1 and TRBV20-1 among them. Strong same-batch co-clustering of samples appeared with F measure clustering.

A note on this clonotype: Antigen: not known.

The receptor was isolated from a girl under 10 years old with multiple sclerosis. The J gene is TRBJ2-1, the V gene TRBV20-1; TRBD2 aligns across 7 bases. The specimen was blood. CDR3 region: CSASPLIAGYNEQFF. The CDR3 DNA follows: TGCAGTGCTAGTCCCTTGATAGCGGGCTACAATGAGCAGTTCTTC.